The 22 T cell receptor beta chains below were found in one sample sequenced in a study of neoadjuvant nivolumab and ipilimumab in lung cancer. Generated by immunoSEQ multiplex PCR, the TCRdb table keeps only in-frame clones and is missing some. Of 40,000 or so clones listed, roughly 89% were seen once; the top ten hold approximately 3.6%. Specimen: peripheral blood, collected before neoadjuvant nivolumab, alone or with ipilimumab. All receptors come from an adult with non-small cell lung cancer.

J is TRBJ2-6 and V is TRBV18; 10 nucleotides align to TRBD1. V trimming: 3 bases; J trimming: 4 bases; junction bases outside the gene matches: 12. The CDR3 contains 19 residues. In germline, CDR1 is KGHSH, CDR2 LQKENI. In DNA form, the CDR3 reads TGTGCCAGCTCACCCGCCCGGGACAGGGGCCGGGTGGGGGCCAACGTCCTGACTTTC. As protein: CASSPARDRGRVGANVLTF. Together with reference TRBV18 and TRBJ2-6, the CDR3 gives the full variable domain: NAGVMQNPRHLVRRRGQEARLRCSPMKGHSHVYWYRQLPEEGLKFMVYLQKENIIDESGMPKERFSAEFPKEGPSILRIQQVVRGDSAAYFCASSPARDRGRVGANVLTFGAGSRLTVL.

The chain combines TRBV9 with TRBJ2-7, with D perhaps being TRBD1 or TRBD2 (6 bases each). This CDR3 contains 16 residues. The V gene's germline CDR1 is SGDLS and CDR2 YYNGEE. Trimming left V 4 bases short and J 6 bases short, with 23 bases between. This CDR3 is CASSFSTGGPLGEQYF. The CDR3, as DNA: TGTGCCAGCAGCTTTTCGACAGGAGGGCCTCTCGGCGAGCAGTACTTC.

This clone appeared a few times. In DNA, the CDR3 is TGTGCCAGCAGCTCTCCTAGAACCCGCAATGAGCAGTTCTTC. It codes for CASSSPRTRNEQFF. The chain is built from TRBV7-3 and TRBJ2-1, with D unclear. The germline CDR1 and CDR2 sequences are SGHTA and FQGTGA. The V gene lost 4 bases and the J gene lost 6 bases, with 13 bases spanning the gap. CDR3 length: 14 residues. Using reference TRBV7-3 and TRBJ2-1 for the parts outside the CDR3, the full variable domain is GAGVSQTPSNKVTEKGKYVELRCDPISGHTALYWYRQSLGQGPEFLIYFQGTGAADDSGLPNDRFFAVRPEGSVSTLKIQRTERGDSAVYLCASSSPRTRNEQFFGPGTRLTVL.

This clone occurred a few times. J is TRBJ2-7 and V is TRBV7-9, with 7 nucleotides matching TRBD1. V was clipped by 5 bases and J by 2 bases; unmatched bases: 3. The CDR3 is 13 residues long. The germline V gene encodes CDR1 SEHNR and CDR2 FQNEAQ (reference sequence). The CDR3 sequence is CASSRQGAYEQYF. CDR3 sequence (DNA): TGTGCCAGCAGCCGACAGGGTGCCTACGAGCAGTACTTC.

The chain carries TRBV7-2 and TRBJ2-7, with a possible D match to TRBD2 (5 bases). The germline V and J ends were trimmed by 5 bases and 0 bases, with 11 bases remaining between them. Germline V gene sequence: CDR1 SGHTA, CDR2 FQGNSA. CDR3 length: 14 residues. The CDR3 loop reads CASSPIGVSYEQYF. The CDR3 DNA reads TGTGCCAGCAGCCCGATCGGGGTCTCCTACGAGCAGTACTTC.

The V and J genes are TRBV7-2 and TRBJ2-7, with a tentative D call TRBD1 (6 bases). There are 12 residues in the CDR3. In germline, CDR1 is SGHTA, CDR2 FQGNSA. V shed 5 bases and J shed 4 bases, with 9 bases lying between them. The DNA of the CDR3 is TGTGCCAGCAGCGAACAGGGTTACGAGCAGTACTTC. Translation gives CASSEQGYEQYF. Looking up the rest from reference TRBV7-2 and TRBJ2-7 gives the full variable domain: GAGVSQSPSNKVTEKGKDVELRCDPISGHTALYWYRQSLGQGLEFLIYFQGNSAPDKSGLPSDRFSAERTGGSVSTLTIQRTQQEDSAVYLCASSEQGYEQYFGPGTRLTVT.

The J gene is TRBJ2-3, the V gene TRBV5-1; 14 bases are shared with TRBD2. With 2 bases clipped from V and 2 bases from J, the junction kept 13 bases outside the gene matches. The CDR3 is made up of 20 amino acids. Germline lookup yields CDR1 SGHRS and CDR2 YFSETQ. This CDR3 reads CASSFPVGLAGATVTDTQYF. Here the CDR3 DNA reads TGCGCCAGCAGCTTCCCCGTGGGACTAGCGGGAGCTACCGTCACAGATACGCAGTATTTT.

The gene calls are TRBV30 and TRBJ2-2; 11 bases fit TRBD2. Germline values: CDR1 GTSNPN, CDR2 SVGIG (reference sequence). The CDR3 is made up of 20 amino acids. V shed 3 bases and J 6 bases; nucleotides not matched to a gene: 21. This CDR3 is CAWRELYPLSGGGPAGELFF. The CDR3 DNA follows: TGTGCCTGGAGGGAGCTATATCCCCTTAGCGGGGGGGGGCCGGCCGGGGAGCTGTTTTTT.

The chain recombines TRBV6-5 with TRBJ1-1; no clear D. The CDR3 runs to 13 residues. In germline, CDR1 is MNHEY, CDR2 SVGAGI. V lost 6 bases, J lost 5 bases, and 13 bases lay in between. DNA of the CDR3: TGTGCCAGCAGCCCCGATATTAGGACTGAAGCTTTCTTT. Its protein is CASSPDIRTEAFF.

The chain uses TRBV2 and TRBJ1-4; D remains unclear. Germline CDR1 and CDR2: SNHLY and FYNNEI. This CDR3 contains 14 residues. Trimming took off 2 bases at V and 5 bases at J, with 9 bases between the two ends. For the CDR3, the DNA is TGTGCCAGCAGTGAATGGACTTCCAATGAAAAACTGTTTTTT. It is translated as CASSEWTSNEKLFF.

This clone was recorded only once. The chain employs TRBV7-7 and TRBJ2-1; 7 bases align to TRBD2. CDR3 length: 15 amino acids. The germline V gene has CDR1 SSHAT and CDR2 FNYEAQ (reference sequence). Germline trimming cut 1 base from V and 7 bases from J; bases unmatched to any gene: 7. CDR3 sequence (DNA): TGTGCCAGCAGCTTAGGTCCGGGAGGTGGAAATGAGCAGTTCTTC. This sequence encodes CASSLGPGGGNEQFF.

This chain joins TRBV7-2 and TRBJ1-4; D gene ambiguous. The V and J ends lost 0 bases and 11 bases respectively, with 10 bases between them. From germline, CDR1 is SGHTA and CDR2 FQGNSA. This CDR3 is built from 13 residues. The CDR3 region has the DNA TGTGCCAGCAGCTTAGCTTCGAGTGTGAAACTGTTTTTT. It specifies CASSLASSVKLFF. The full variable domain, with the rest looked up from reference TRBV7-2 and TRBJ1-4, is GAGVSQSPSNKVTEKGKDVELRCDPISGHTALYWYRQSLGQGLEFLIYFQGNSAPDKSGLPSDRFSAERTGGSVSTLTIQRTQQEDSAVYLCASSLASSVKLFFGSGTQLSVL.

The sample holds one count of this clone. The chain links TRBV7-9 to TRBJ1-2, with 9 bases identical to TRBD1. This CDR3 has 14 amino acids. The germline CDR1 and CDR2 sequences are SEHNR and FQNEAQ (reference sequence). The ends lost 4 bases at V and 2 bases at J; junction bases unmatched: 2. The CDR3 reads CASSSGQGNYGYTF. CDR3 in DNA: TGTGCCAGCAGCTCCGGACAGGGGAACTATGGCTACACCTTC.

The J gene is TRBJ2-7, the V gene TRBV12-5, with D tentatively TRBD1 (6 bases). CDR1 is LGHNT and CDR2 is FRNRAP in the germline V gene. This CDR3 contains 14 residues. Trimming removed 3 bases from V and 2 bases from J, with 11 bases in between. The CDR3 spells CASGFGQTTYEQYF. The CDR3 DNA reads as TGTGCTAGTGGTTTTGGACAGACGACCTACGAGCAGTACTTC. The variable domain in full, completed from reference TRBV12-5 and TRBJ2-7, reads DARVTQTPRHKVTEMGQEVTMRCQPILGHNTVFWYRQTMMQGLELLAYFRNRAPLDDSGMPKDRFSAEMPDATLATLKIQPSEPRDSAVYFCASGFGQTTYEQYFGPGTRLTVT.

The gene calls are TRBV5-8 and TRBJ1-2, with 8 bases matching TRBD1. Trimming removed 0 bases from V and 6 bases from J; junction bases left unmatched: 7. This CDR3 is 15 amino acids long. Germline V CDR1 and CDR2: SGHTS, YDEGEE. The chain's CDR3 is CASSLGRTGRNGYTF. The CDR3 bases are TGTGCCAGCAGCTTGGGGCGGACAGGGCGGAATGGCTACACCTTC.

This chain connects TRBV6-1 to TRBJ1-5, with 7 bases aligning to TRBD1. Per germline, CDR1 MNHNS and CDR2 SASEGT. Unmatched junction bases numbered 2, after V lost 0 bases and J lost 6 bases. The CDR3 sequence is 14 residues long. CDR3 coding DNA: TGTGCCAGCAGTGAAGCAGGGGGCACTCAGCCCCAGCATTTT. Its protein is CASSEAGGTQPQHF.

CDR3 loop: CASSLARDSSYEQYF. DNA of the CDR3: TGTGCCAGCAGCTTGGCAAGGGACTCCTCCTACGAGCAGTACTTC. The V call is TRBV5-4, the J call TRBJ2-7; D might be TRBD2 (6 bases). CDR1 and CDR2 (germline): SGHNT, YYREEE (reference sequence). Between the trimmed V and J ends, which lost 0 bases and 0 bases, there was a span of 10 bases. The CDR3 runs to 15 residues.

The chain uses TRBV7-2 and TRBJ2-7; perhaps TRBD2 as D (6 bases). V lost 1 base to trimming and J lost 4 bases, with 11 bases between them. The V gene's germline CDR1 is SGHTA and CDR2 FQGNSA. There are 14 residues in the CDR3. CDR3 nucleotide sequence: TGTGCCAGCAGCTTAGGGATGGCGGGGTACGAGCAGTACTTC. It codes for CASSLGMAGYEQYF.

The chain links TRBV20-1 to TRBJ2-4; maybe TRBD1 (5 bases). Trimming removed 3 bases from V and 9 bases from J, with 9 bases in between. The CDR3 length is 11 residues. The germline CDR1 and CDR2 sequences are DFQATT and SNEGSKA (reference sequence). CDR3 in DNA: TGCAGTGCTAGCGCGCAGGGCATTCAGTACTTC. It is translated as CSASAQGIQYF.

The chain is built from TRBV27 and TRBJ2-1, with a tentative D call TRBD1 (5 bases). The CDR3 runs 13 residues. Trimming removed 6 bases at V and 4 bases at J, with 10 bases between. Germline CDR1 is MNHEY and CDR2 is SMNVEV (reference sequence). CDR3 sequence (DNA): TGTGCCAGCAGCCCCCAGGGATACAATGAGCAGTTCTTC. This sequence encodes CASSPQGYNEQFF.

V gene TRBV7-3 combines with J gene TRBJ2-7, with 9 bases that match TRBD2. The CDR3 is 15 amino acids. The J segment lost 5 bases and the V segment lost 2 bases, leaving 7 bases of the junction unmatched. In germline, CDR1 is SGHTA, CDR2 FQGTGA. For the CDR3, the DNA is TGTGCCAGCAGCTTAGACAGCGGGAGGCGGAACGAGCAGTACTTC. It yields the protein CASSLDSGRRNEQYF.

This clone was seen only once. The V call is TRBV9, the J call TRBJ2-3, with 9 nucleotides matching TRBD2. Germline loops: CDR1 SGDLS, CDR2 YYNGEE. The length of the CDR3 is 16 residues. The ends lost 1 base at V and 7 bases at J; junction bases unmatched: 10. The CDR3 DNA sequence: TGTGCCAGCAGCGTAAGGAGCGGGAGGAGCCGCAATACGCAGTATTTT. Translation gives CASSVRSGRSRNTQYF.